Shown below are 25 T cell receptor beta chains from a single sample sequenced in a study of OX40 agonist ivuxolimab in advanced cancers. Assay: immunoSEQ multiplex PCR; the TCRdb copy retains only in-frame clones and omits some. Of about 82,000 clones in the sample, around 88% were seen once. Source: CD4+ or CD8+ T cells sorted from blood, taken in a trial of the OX40 agonist ivuxolimab. The receptors here all came from an adult with an advanced solid tumor such as melanoma, head and neck, liver or kidney cancer.

J is TRBJ2-2 and V is TRBV11-2; D ambiguous. Germline V CDR1 and CDR2: SGHAT, FQNNGV. The CDR3 is 15 amino acids. V shed 2 bases and J shed 2 bases, with 9 bases lying between them. For the CDR3, the DNA is TGTGCCAGCAGCTTACGGCCGAGAAACACCGGGGAGCTGTTTTTT. Its translation: CASSLRPRNTGELFF.

V and J are TRBV2 and TRBJ2-2; D is unclear. This CDR3 has 12 residues. Germline loops: CDR1 SNHLY, CDR2 FYNNEI. V was shortened by 4 bases and J by 6 bases, with 6 bases between the two germline ends. The CDR3 DNA reads as TGTGCCAGCAGTGCGGGCCCCGGGGAGCTGTTTTTT. Protein: CASSAGPGELFF.

J is TRBJ1-5 and V is TRBV7-9, with 10 bases aligning to TRBD1. The CDR3 length is 13 residues. V gave up 5 bases and J gave up 11 bases; unmatched junction bases: 6. Germline-derived CDR1 and CDR2 are SEHNR and FQNEAQ (reference sequence). CDR3 loop: CASSVGQGLAQHF. The DNA of the CDR3 is TGTGCCAGCAGCGTGGGACAGGGGCTGGCCCAGCATTTT.

The chain employs TRBV5-5 and TRBJ2-3; a possible D gene is TRBD2 (5 bases). Germline CDR1 SGHKS, CDR2 YYEKEE (reference sequence). The CDR3 loop spans 14 amino acids. Trimming took 4 bases from V and 6 from J, leaving 15 bases between them. In DNA, the CDR3 is TGTGCCAGCAGCCGTTCCTATGAGCGGGATACGCAGTATTTT. It codes for CASSRSYERDTQYF.

In its sample, this clone was seen once. The V gene is TRBV10-3, the J gene TRBJ2-2; TRBD2 matches at 8 bases. The CDR3 totals 14 residues. V was pared by 10 bases and J by 3 bases, with 7 bases of the junction left unmatched. CDR1 and CDR2 from the germline V gene are ENHRY and SYGVKD. CDR3 protein: CATRTSFDTGELFF. CDR3 nucleotide sequence: TGTGCCACCCGGACTAGCTTCGACACCGGGGAGCTGTTTTTT.

The chain has TRBV27 and TRBJ2-2; no clear D gene. This CDR3 spans 15 amino acids. The V gene's germline CDR1 is MNHEY and CDR2 SMNVEV (reference sequence). Trimming took off 6 bases at V and 4 bases at J, with 15 bases between the two ends. DNA for the CDR3: TGTGCCAGCAGCTGGGGTACCCTGCGCACCGGGGAGCTGTTTTTT. Encoded protein: CASSWGTLRTGELFF.

The V call is TRBV18, the J call TRBJ2-1; D ambiguous. V shed 3 bases and J shed 5 bases, with 8 bases lying between them. This CDR3 has 13 amino acids. CDR1 and CDR2 from the germline V gene are KGHSH and LQKENI. CDR3 sequence: CASSPSQDNEQFF. CDR3 bases: TGTGCCAGCTCACCTTCGCAGGACAATGAGCAGTTCTTC.

This clone was recorded once. This chain joins TRBV4-2 and TRBJ1-2; a possible D gene is TRBD1 (6 bases). CDR3 length: 13 residues. CDR1 and CDR2 (germline): LGHNA, YNFKEQ. V was shortened by 0 bases and J by 6 bases, with 8 bases between the two germline ends. The CDR3 reads CASSQEGGNGYTF. In nucleotides, the CDR3 is TGTGCCAGCAGCCAAGAAGGGGGTAATGGCTACACCTTC.

The J gene is TRBJ2-7, the V gene TRBV11-2, with D perhaps TRBD2 (6 bases). CDR3 length: 12 residues. V was cut by 3 bases and J by 6 bases, with 9 bases left in between. The germline CDR1 and CDR2 sequences are SGHAT and FQNNGV. CDR3 in amino acids: CASSFAEGEQYF. The DNA for the CDR3 is TGTGCCAGCAGCTTTGCGGAGGGCGAGCAGTACTTC. Full variable domain (missing parts from reference TRBV11-2 and TRBJ2-7): EAGVAQSPRYKIIEKRQSVAFWCNPISGHATLYWYQQILGQGPKLLIQFQNNGVVDDSQLPKDRFSAERLKGVDSTLKIQPAKLEDSAVYLCASSFAEGEQYFGPGTRLTVT.

The chain joins TRBV19 to TRBJ2-2, with 9 bases fitting TRBD2. After removal of 4 bases from V and 4 bases from J, the junction contained 7 bases not matched to a gene. This CDR3 comprises 16 residues. CDR1 and CDR2 from the germline V gene are LNHDA and SQIVND (reference sequence). The CDR3 bases are TGTGCCAGTAGTAGTAGGAAACTAGCGGGCACCGGGGAGCTGTTTTTT. It codes for CASSSRKLAGTGELFF.

The rearrangement links TRBV28 to TRBJ1-5; TRBD1 might be the D (5 bases). V lost 3 bases and J 5 bases, leaving 11 bases between the germline ends. The CDR3 spans 14 residues. Germline values: CDR1 MDHEN, CDR2 SYDVKM. CDR3 loop: CASSFWGMDQPQHF. CDR3 in DNA: TGTGCCAGCAGTTTTTGGGGCATGGATCAGCCCCAGCATTTT.

The chain employs TRBV19 and TRBJ2-3; weak D call: TRBD1 (6 bases). The CDR3 loop spans 15 amino acids. Trimming shortened V by 3 bases and J by 0 bases, and 10 bases separated the two germline ends. The germline CDR1 and CDR2 sequences are LNHDA and SQIVND (reference sequence). The CDR3 region is CASSIGRGSTDTQYF. The DNA of the CDR3 is TGTGCCAGTAGTATCGGCAGGGGAAGCACAGATACGCAGTATTTT.

The chain employs TRBV2 and TRBJ2-3; TRBD1 aligns across 9 bases. Germline V gives CDR1 SNHLY, CDR2 FYNNEI. The CDR3 has 14 residues. V lost 1 base, J lost 6 bases, and 2 bases stayed unmatched. In nucleotides, the CDR3 is TGTGCCAGCAGTGAAGACAGGGGGCCCGATACGCAGTATTTT. This codes for CASSEDRGPDTQYF. The variable domain in full, completed from reference TRBV2 and TRBJ2-3, reads EPEVTQTPSHQVTQMGQEVILRCVPISNHLYFYWYRQILGQKVEFLVSFYNNEISEKSEIFDDQFSVERPDGSNFTLKIRSTKLEDSAMYFCASSEDRGPDTQYFGPGTRLTVL.

The chain uses TRBV7-9 and TRBJ2-5, with 10 bases matching TRBD2. The CDR3 runs to 15 residues. Trimming at V came to 8 bases and at J to 5 bases, leaving 11 bases not matched to a gene. The germline V gene encodes CDR1 SEHNR and CDR2 FQNEAQ (reference sequence). DNA for the CDR3: TGTGCCAGCCGGCTAGCGGGAGTGGGAGAGGAGACCCAGTACTTC. Translated: CASRLAGVGEETQYF.

V and J are TRBV7-2 and TRBJ2-3, with 11 bases lining up with TRBD2. The CDR3 spans 16 residues. V trimming: 5 bases; J trimming: 0 bases; junction bases outside the gene matches: 4. Per the germline V gene, CDR1 is SGHTA and CDR2 is FQGNSA. The CDR3 DNA sequence: TGTGCCAGCAGCCAGGGACTAGCGGTTAGCACAGATACGCAGTATTTT. Translation gives CASSQGLAVSTDTQYF.

The chain is built from TRBV6-5 and TRBJ2-7; D remains ambiguous. This CDR3 is built from 11 residues. The germline V gene has CDR1 MNHEY and CDR2 SVGAGI. Deletions cut 6 bases from V and 4 bases from J, with 7 bases between. CDR3 nucleotides: TGTGCCAGCAGGGTTTTGTACGAGCAGTACTTC. This gives the protein CASRVLYEQYF.

The V call is TRBV29-1, the J call TRBJ1-1; tentatively, D is TRBD1 (6 bases). V gave up 7 bases and J gave up 4 bases, with 13 bases separating them. Germline V CDR1 and CDR2: SQVTM, ANQGSEA. The CDR3 is 12 residues long. The CDR3 is CSANRVGTEAFF. For the CDR3, the DNA is TGCAGCGCTAACAGGGTAGGCACTGAAGCTTTCTTT. The full variable domain, rest sourced from reference TRBV29-1 and TRBJ1-1, is SAVISQKPSRDICQRGTSLTIQCQVDSQVTMMFWYRQQPGQSLTLIATANQGSEATYESGFVIDKFPISRPNLTFSTLTVSNMSPEDSSIYLCSANRVGTEAFFGQGTRLTVV.

The CDR3 DNA sequence: TGTGCCAGCAGCTTAGCAGGACACATTAATTCACCCCTCCACTTT. Its translation: CASSLAGHINSPLHF. This chain joins TRBV7-2 and TRBJ1-6, with D tentatively TRBD1 (5 bases). V gave up 0 bases and J gave up 6 bases, with 9 bases separating them. The CDR3 is 15 amino acids. The germline V gene encodes CDR1 SGHTA and CDR2 FQGNSA. The whole variable domain, filled in from reference TRBV7-2 and TRBJ1-6, reads GAGVSQSPSNKVTEKGKDVELRCDPISGHTALYWYRQSLGQGLEFLIYFQGNSAPDKSGLPSDRFSAERTGGSVSTLTIQRTQQEDSAVYLCASSLAGHINSPLHFGNGTRLTVT.

V and J are TRBV7-6 and TRBJ2-1; D is possibly TRBD2 (6 bases). This CDR3 spans 14 amino acids. Trimming cost V 2 bases and J 2 bases, with 7 bases left between them. From germline, CDR1 is SGHVS and CDR2 FNYEAQ. CDR3 bases: TGTGCCAGCAGCTTAAGGACTACCTACAATGAGCAGTTCTTC. As protein: CASSLRTTYNEQFF. Full variable domain (outside the CDR3, taken from reference TRBV7-6 and TRBJ2-1): GAGVSQSPRYKVTKRGQDVALRCDPISGHVSLYWYRQALGQGPEFLTYFNYEAQQDKSGLPNDRFSAERPEGSISTLTIQRTEQRDSAMYRCASSLRTTYNEQFFGPGTRLTVL.

V is TRBV28 and J is TRBJ2-7; no firm D call. V shed 3 bases and J shed 0 bases, with 6 bases lying between them. The germline V gene encodes CDR1 MDHEN and CDR2 SYDVKM. The CDR3 runs to 13 residues. The CDR3 DNA reads as TGTGCCAGCAGTTTCACAAACTCCTACGAGCAGTACTTC. Translation: CASSFTNSYEQYF.

This rearrangement joins TRBV30 to TRBJ1-5; the match to TRBD1 covers 12 bases. The CDR3 spans 17 residues. Trimming took 0 bases from V and 0 from J; bases not matched to a gene: 3. Germline V gene sequence: CDR1 GTSNPN, CDR2 SVGIG (reference sequence). The CDR3 loop is CAWSVRDRGHSNQPQHF. CDR3 nucleotides: TGTGCCTGGAGTGTCCGGGACAGGGGGCATAGCAATCAGCCCCAGCATTTT.

The rearrangement uses TRBV21-1 and TRBJ2-1; the table's D gene call, TRBD2, was not cross checked with the DNA. TRBV21-1 is given as a pseudogene. There are 22 residues in the CDR3. DNA for the CDR3: TGTGCCAGCAGCAAAAATTTACCGGGACTAGCGGGAGTCCTCCCCCCCTACAATGAGCAGTTCTTC. This encodes CASSKNLPGLAGVLPPYNEQFF.

CDR3 sequence (DNA): TGTGCCAGCAGCTCCGGGCTCATTCCTAGCACAGATACGCAGTATTTT. Translating gives CASSSGLIPSTDTQYF. The chain carries TRBV7-2 and TRBJ2-3; no clear D. The CDR3 spans 16 residues. V lost 4 bases and J 0 bases, leaving 14 bases between the germline ends. Germline CDR1 reads SGHTA; CDR2 reads FQGNSA.

The chain combines TRBV6-5 with TRBJ1-1; possibly TRBD1 for D (5 bases). V lost 6 bases and J 7 bases, leaving 12 bases between the germline ends. Germline V lookup: CDR1 MNHEY, CDR2 SVGAGI. The CDR3 length is 12 residues. The CDR3 is CASSPTGGEAFF. The CDR3 DNA reads TGTGCCAGCAGCCCTACTGGGGGTGAAGCTTTCTTT.

The chain couples TRBV4-1 to TRBJ2-1, with TRBD2 identical over 8 bases. The CDR3 is 16 residues long. CDR1 is MGHRA, CDR2 YSYEKL, per germline. V shed 1 base and J 4 bases; nucleotides not matched to a gene: 6. DNA of the CDR3: TGCGCCAGCAGCCAAGCGGGAGGGCCGGGGTACAATGAGCAGTTCTTC. Its translation: CASSQAGGPGYNEQFF.